This T cell receptor (beta chain) was recorded in a study of blood T cell repertoires in COVID-19. Overall study: Samples of COVID-19 (acute and convalescent) were obtained from the United States, Italy and Spain. T cells, B-cell-depleted T cells, or PBMCs supplied cDNA or gDNA.

Germline V lookup: CDR1 ENHRY, CDR2 SYGVKD. J lost 3 bases, V lost 0 bases, and 15 bases had no gene match. The CDR3 contains 19 residues. Original data processing: Cell counts per sample came from amplifying reference gene primers. Produced via immunoSEQ multiplex PCR; TCRdb's table is partial and in-frame only. The V and J calls and clone size were taken over from that table, and D and trimming were inferred from the DNA. The data show some 200,000 clones, around 80% seen once. The chain has TRBV10-3 and TRBJ2-7, with 9 bases fitting TRBD2. The receptor comes from a woman in her seventies with acute or convalescent COVID-19. Sequenced material: peripheral blood. CDR3 loop: CAISESRAAGGPQIYEQYV. The CDR3 nucleotides are TGTGCCATCAGTGAGTCTAGGGCGGCGGGGGGGCCACAGATCTACGAGCAGTACGTC.